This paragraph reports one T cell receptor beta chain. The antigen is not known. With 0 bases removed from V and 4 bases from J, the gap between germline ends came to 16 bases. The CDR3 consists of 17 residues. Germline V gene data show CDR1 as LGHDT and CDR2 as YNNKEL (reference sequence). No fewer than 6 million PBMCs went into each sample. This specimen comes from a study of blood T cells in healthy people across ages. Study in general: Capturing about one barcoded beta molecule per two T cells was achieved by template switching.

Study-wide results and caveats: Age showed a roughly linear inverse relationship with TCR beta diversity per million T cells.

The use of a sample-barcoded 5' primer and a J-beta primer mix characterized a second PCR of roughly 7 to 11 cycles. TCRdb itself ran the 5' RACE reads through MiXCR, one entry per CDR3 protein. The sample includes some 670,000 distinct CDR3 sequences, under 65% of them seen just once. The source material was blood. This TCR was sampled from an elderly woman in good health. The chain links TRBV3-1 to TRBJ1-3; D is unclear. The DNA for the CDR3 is TGTGCCAGCAGCCAAGAGTTCGTTAGCGATGGCGGAAACACCATATATTTT. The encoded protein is CASSQEFVSDGGNTIYF. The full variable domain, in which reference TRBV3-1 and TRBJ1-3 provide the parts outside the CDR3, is DTAVSQTPKYLVTQMGNDKSIKCEQNLGHDTMYWYKQDSKKFLKIMFSYNNKELIINETVPNRFSPKSPDKAHLNLHINSLELGDSAVYFCASSQEFVSDGGNTIYFGEGSWLTVV.